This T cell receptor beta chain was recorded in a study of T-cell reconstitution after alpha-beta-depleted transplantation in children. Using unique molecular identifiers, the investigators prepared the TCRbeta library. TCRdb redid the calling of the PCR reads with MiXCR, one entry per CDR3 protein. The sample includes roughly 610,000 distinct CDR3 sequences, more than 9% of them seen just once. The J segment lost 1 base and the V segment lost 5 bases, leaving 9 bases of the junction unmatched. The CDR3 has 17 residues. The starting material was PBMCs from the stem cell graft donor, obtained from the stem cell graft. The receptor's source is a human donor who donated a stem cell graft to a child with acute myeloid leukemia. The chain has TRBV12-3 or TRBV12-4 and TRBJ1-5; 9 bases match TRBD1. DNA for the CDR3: TGTGCCAGCAGTCCGGGACAGGGACTCGGGAGCAATCAGCCCCAGCATTTT. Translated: CASSPGQGLGSNQPQHF.